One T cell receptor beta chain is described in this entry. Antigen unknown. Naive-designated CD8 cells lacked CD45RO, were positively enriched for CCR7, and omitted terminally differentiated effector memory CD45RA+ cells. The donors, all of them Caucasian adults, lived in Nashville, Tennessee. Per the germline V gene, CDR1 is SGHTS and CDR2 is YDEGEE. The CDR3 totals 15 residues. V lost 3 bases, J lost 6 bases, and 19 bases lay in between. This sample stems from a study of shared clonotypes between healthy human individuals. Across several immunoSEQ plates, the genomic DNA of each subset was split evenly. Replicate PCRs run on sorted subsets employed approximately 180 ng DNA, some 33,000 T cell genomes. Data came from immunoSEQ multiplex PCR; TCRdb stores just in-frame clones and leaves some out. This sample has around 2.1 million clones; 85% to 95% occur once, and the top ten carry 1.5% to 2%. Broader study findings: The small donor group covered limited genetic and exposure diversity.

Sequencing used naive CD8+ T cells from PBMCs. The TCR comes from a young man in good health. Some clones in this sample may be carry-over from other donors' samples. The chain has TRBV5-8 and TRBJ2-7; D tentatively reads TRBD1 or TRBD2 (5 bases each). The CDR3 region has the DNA TGTGCCAGCAGCTGGGTCGGGCTGGGGGTGAGCGAGCAGTACTTC. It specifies CASSWVGLGVSEQYF.